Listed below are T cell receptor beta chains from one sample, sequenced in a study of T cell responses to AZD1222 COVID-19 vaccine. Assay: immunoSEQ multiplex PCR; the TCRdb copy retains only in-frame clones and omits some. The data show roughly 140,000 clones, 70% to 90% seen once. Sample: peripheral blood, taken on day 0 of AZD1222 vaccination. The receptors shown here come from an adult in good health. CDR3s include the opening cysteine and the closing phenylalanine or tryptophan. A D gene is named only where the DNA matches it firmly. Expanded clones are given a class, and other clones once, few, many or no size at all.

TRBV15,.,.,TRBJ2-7,TGTGCCACCAGCAGAATTCCGGGACACCTGTACTTC,CATSRIPGHLYF
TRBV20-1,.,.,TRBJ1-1,TGCAGGACAGGACTGAACACTGAAGCTTTCTTT,CRTGLNTEAFF
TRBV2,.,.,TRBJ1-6,TGTGCCAGCAGTCAAGGTGGGGGGCATCTCTATAATTCACCCCTCCACTTT,CASSQGGGHLYNSPLHF
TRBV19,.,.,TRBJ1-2,TGTGCCAGTAAAGTTAGGACGGACTATGGCTACACCTTC,CASKVRTDYGYTF
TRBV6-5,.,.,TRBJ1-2,TGTGCCAGCAGGGGGAGGTTAAGGGACAACTATGGCTACACCTTC,CASRGRLRDNYGYTF
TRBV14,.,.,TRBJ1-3,TGTGCCAGCAGCCCAGCAATAGGAAACACCATATATTTT,CASSPAIGNTIYF
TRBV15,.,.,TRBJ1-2,TGTGCCACCAGCAGAGATTCAGACTATGGCTACACCTTC,CATSRDSDYGYTF
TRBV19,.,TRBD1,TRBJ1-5,TGTGCCAGTAGTCGACAGGGGGGCCGGGATCAGCCCCAGCATTTT,CASSRQGGRDQPQHF
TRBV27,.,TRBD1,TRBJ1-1,TGTGCCAGCAGTTATAACAGGGGCACTGAAGCTTTCTTT,CASSYNRGTEAFF
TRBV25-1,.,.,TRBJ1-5,TGTGCCAGCAGTGCACAGGAGAATTTGGAAAATCAGCCCCAGCATTTT,CASSAQENLENQPQHF
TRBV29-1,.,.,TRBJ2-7,TGCAGCGTTAGGAGGACGGGGGTCTCCTACGAGCAGTACTTC,CSVRRTGVSYEQYF
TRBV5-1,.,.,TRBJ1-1,TGCGCCAGCAGCTTGGCGCGGAACACTGAAGCTTTCTTT,CASSLARNTEAFF
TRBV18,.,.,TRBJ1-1,TGTGCCAGCTCACCACAGGGTGGCGTGAACACTGAAGCTTTCTTT,CASSPQGGVNTEAFF
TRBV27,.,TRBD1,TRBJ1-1,TGTGCCAGCAGCCCCAATCCGACAGGGCGATACAACACTGAAGCTTTCTTT,CASSPNPTGRYNTEAFF
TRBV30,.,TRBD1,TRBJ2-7,TGTGCCTGGAGTGGGGACAGAAGCTCCTACGAGCAGTACTTC,CAWSGDRSSYEQYF
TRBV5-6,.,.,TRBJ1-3,TGTGCCAGCAGCTCTACAGGAGCGGAGGGAAACACCATATATTTT,CASSSTGAEGNTIYF
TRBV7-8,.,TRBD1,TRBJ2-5,TGTGCCAGCAGCTTAGCGGGGGGACAGGGAGGGACCCAGTACTTC,CASSLAGGQGGTQYF
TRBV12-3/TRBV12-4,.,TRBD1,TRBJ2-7,TGTGCCAGCAGTTGGGACAGGGAGGACGAGCAGTACTTC,CASSWDREDEQYF
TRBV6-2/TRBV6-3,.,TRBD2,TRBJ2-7,TGTGCCAGCAGTTACGGGAGCGGGGGGCCCCTCCAGCAGTACTTC,CASSYGSGGPLQQYF
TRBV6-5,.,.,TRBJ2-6,TGTGCCAGCAGCGGCGGGGAGTCTGGGGCCAACGTCCTGACTTTC,CASSGGESGANVLTF
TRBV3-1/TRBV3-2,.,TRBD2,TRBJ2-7,TGTGCCAGCGTGGGCGGGAGGTCCTACGAGCAGTACTTC,CASVGGRSYEQYF
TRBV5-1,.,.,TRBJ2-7,TGCGCCAGCAGCCCGGGGAGGGCGGCAGGGGAATGGGAGCAGTACTTC,CASSPGRAAGEWEQYF
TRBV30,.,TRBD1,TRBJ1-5,TGTGCCTGGGGACAGGGTTTCGGTCAGCCCCAGCATTTT,CAWGQGFGQPQHF
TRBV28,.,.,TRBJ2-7,TGTGCCAGCAGTTTGGGGGCGTCCTACGAGCAGTACTTC,CASSLGASYEQYF
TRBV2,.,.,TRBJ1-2,TGTGCCAGCAGTTTACAGGGCCGGTATGGCTACACCTTC,CASSLQGRYGYTF
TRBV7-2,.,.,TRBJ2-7,TGTGCCAGCAGCTTAAACCACCGATTCTACGAGCAGTACTTC,CASSLNHRFYEQYF
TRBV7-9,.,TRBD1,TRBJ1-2,TGTGCCAGCACCACGACAGGGGTTAACTATGGCTACACCTTC,CASTTTGVNYGYTF
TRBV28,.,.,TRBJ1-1,TGTGCCAGCAGTTTATGGGGGGCGCAGGGTGTAACTGAAGCTTTCTTT,CASSLWGAQGVTEAFF
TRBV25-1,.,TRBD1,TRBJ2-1,TGTGCCAGCAGTAGACAGGGGTCCCGTGGGGAGCAGTTCTTC,CASSRQGSRGEQFF
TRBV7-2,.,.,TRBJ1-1,TGTGCCAGCAGCTTACTGGGGGCGAACACTGAAGCTTTCTTT,CASSLLGANTEAFF
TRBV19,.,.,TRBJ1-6,TGTGCCAGTAGAACGACAGGTTTTCGTTCCCCCCTCCACTTT,CASRTTGFRSPLHF
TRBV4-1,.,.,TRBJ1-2,TGCGCCAGCAGCCAAGTGCCCCCGAAGAACAGGACTTTCTATGGCTACACCTTC,CASSQVPPKNRTFYGYTF
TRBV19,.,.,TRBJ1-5,TGTGCCAGTAGTATCAAAGGGAATCAGCCCCAGCATTTT,CASSIKGNQPQHF
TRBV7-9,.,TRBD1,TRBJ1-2,TGTGCCAGCAGCCCTCGGACAGGGTTCTTCTATGGCTACACCTTC,CASSPRTGFFYGYTF
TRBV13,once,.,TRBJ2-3,TGTGCCAGCAGCTTAAGGCGAGGCGGCAGCACAGATACGCAGTATTTT,CASSLRRGGSTDTQYF
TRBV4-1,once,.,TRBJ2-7,TGCGCCAGCAGCCAAGGGCCTAGAGGGGCCTATAACTCCTACGAGCAGTACTTC,CASSQGPRGAYNSYEQYF
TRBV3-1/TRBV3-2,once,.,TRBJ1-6,TGTGCCAGCAGCCAAGAGCGAGGACCCCTCCACTTT,CASSQERGPLHF
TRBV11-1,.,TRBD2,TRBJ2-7,TGTGCCAGCAGCTCAAAGGGGCTAGCGGGACCCGAGCAGTACTTC,CASSSKGLAGPEQYF
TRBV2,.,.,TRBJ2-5,TGTGCCAGCAGTAGGTATACAGACCAAGAGACCCAGTACTTC,CASSRYTDQETQYF
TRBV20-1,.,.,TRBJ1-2,TGCAGTGCTAGAGGTCAGATCTACACCTTC,CSARGQIYTF
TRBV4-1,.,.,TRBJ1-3,TGCGCCAGCAGCCAACTGCCAGGGCAGGGAAACACCATATATTTT,CASSQLPGQGNTIYF
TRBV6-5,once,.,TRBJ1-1,TGTGCCAGCAGTTACGGGGGAGGGGTAATGAACACTGAAGCTTTCTTT,CASSYGGGVMNTEAFF
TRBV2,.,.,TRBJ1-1,TGTGCCAGCATCGCAGGGATCGGTGAAGCTTTCTTT,CASIAGIGEAFF
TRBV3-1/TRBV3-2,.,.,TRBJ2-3,TGTGCCAGCAGCCAAGACGATTCCTCCACAGATACGCAGTATTTT,CASSQDDSSTDTQYF
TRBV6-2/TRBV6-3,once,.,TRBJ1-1,TGTGCCAGCAGTTACGGGGAAGAGAACACTGAAGCTTTCTTT,CASSYGEENTEAFF
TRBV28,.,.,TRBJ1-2,TGTGCCAGCAGTACTGGACACTTGAACTATGGCTACACCTTC,CASSTGHLNYGYTF